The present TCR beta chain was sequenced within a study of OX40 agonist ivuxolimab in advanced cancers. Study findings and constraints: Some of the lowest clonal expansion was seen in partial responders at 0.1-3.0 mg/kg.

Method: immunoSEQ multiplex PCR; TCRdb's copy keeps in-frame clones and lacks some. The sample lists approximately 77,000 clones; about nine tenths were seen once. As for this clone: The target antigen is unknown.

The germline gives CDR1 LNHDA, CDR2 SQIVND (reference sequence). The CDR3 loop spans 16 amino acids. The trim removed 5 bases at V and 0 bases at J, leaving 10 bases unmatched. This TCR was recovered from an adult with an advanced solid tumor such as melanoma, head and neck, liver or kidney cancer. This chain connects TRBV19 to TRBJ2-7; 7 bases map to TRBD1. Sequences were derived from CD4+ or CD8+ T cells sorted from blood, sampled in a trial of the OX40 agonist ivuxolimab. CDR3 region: CASSGIRTGGSYEQYF. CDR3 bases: TGTGCCAGTAGTGGGATTCGGACAGGCGGCTCCTACGAGCAGTACTTC.